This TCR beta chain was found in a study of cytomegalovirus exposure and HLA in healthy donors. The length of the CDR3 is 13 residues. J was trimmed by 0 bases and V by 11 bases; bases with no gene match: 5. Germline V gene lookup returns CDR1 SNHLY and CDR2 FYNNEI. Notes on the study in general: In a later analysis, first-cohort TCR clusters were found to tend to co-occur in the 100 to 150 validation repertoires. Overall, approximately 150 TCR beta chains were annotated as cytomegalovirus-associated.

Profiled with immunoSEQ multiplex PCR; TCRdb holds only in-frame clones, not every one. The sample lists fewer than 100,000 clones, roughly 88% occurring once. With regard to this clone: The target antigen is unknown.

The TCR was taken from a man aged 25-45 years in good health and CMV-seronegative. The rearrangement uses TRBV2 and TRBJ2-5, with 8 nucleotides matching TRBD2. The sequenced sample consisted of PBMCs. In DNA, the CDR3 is TGTGCCTGCAAAGCGGGAGACCAAGAGACCCAGTACTTC. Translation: CACKAGDQETQYF.